Listed here are 28 T cell receptor beta chains from one sample, sequenced in a study of T cells in Graves' hyperthyroidism and ophthalmopathy. The CDR3 regions of TCR beta were amplified from RNA transcripts. An initial round of RT-PCR targeting the TCR CDR3 relied on the HTBI primer set. TCRdb reprocessed the multiplex PCR reads via MiXCR and lists one record per CDR3 protein. The profile shows fewer than 500,000 distinct CDR3 sequences, approximately 15% of them singletons. The sequencing input was blood. Receptor source: a man between 25 and 39 years old with Graves' hyperthyroidism that later progressed to Graves' ophthalmopathy.

In this sample, this clonotype turned up a few times. This rearrangement joins TRBV28 to TRBJ1-6, with TRBD1 matching over 7 bases. The CDR3 is made up of 17 amino acids. Trimming took 7 bases from V and 6 from J; bases not matched to a gene: 15. Germline loops: CDR1 MDHEN, CDR2 SYDVKM. The CDR3 DNA follows: TGTGCCAGCAAATTAGGGGCGGGACAGCTTAGTAATTCACCCCTCCACTTT. Translation: CASKLGAGQLSNSPLHF. The entire variable domain, with the rest obtained from reference TRBV28 and TRBJ1-6, is as follows: DVKVTQSSRYLVKRTGEKVFLECVQDMDHENMFWYRQDPGLGLRLIYFSYDVKMKEKGDIPEGYSVSREKKERFSLILESASTNQTSMYLCASKLGAGQLSNSPLHFGNGTRLTVT.

This clonotype was detected many times. The chain carries TRBV19 and TRBJ1-1; 7 bases line up with TRBD1. Germline lookup yields CDR1 LNHDA and CDR2 SQIVND (reference sequence). V gave up 5 bases and J gave up 3 bases; unmatched junction bases: 3. The CDR3 totals 13 residues. The DNA for the CDR3 is TGTGCCAGTAGTGCACAGGGGTACACTGAAGCTTTCTTT. Its protein is CASSAQGYTEAFF.

The chain uses TRBV27 and TRBJ2-7, with D possibly matching TRBD1 (7 bases). V shed 5 bases and J shed 6 bases, with 20 bases lying between them. CDR1 is MNHEY, CDR2 SMNVEV, per germline (reference sequence). The CDR3 is 15 residues long. The CDR3 DNA is TGTGCCAGCAGTACGTTCGACAGGGACTTAAGCGAGCAGTACTTC. Its translation is CASSTFDRDLSEQYF.

This clonotype was recorded at least ten times. The CDR3 nucleotides are TGTGCCAGCAGCCGTACGGCAGGCTACAATCAGCCCCAGCATTTT. This gives the protein CASSRTAGYNQPQHF. V is TRBV28 and J is TRBJ1-5; D not certain. This CDR3 is 15 amino acids long. CDR1 MDHEN and CDR2 SYDVKM come from the germline V gene. With 6 bases removed from V and 3 bases from J, the gap between germline ends came to 15 bases.

This clonotype has a count of ten or more. The V gene is TRBV2, the J gene TRBJ2-4, with D perhaps matching TRBD2 (5 bases). The CDR3 contains 14 residues. CDR1 and CDR2 from the germline V gene are SNHLY and FYNNEI. Trimming removed 10 bases from V and 6 bases from J, with 19 bases in between. The CDR3 region has the DNA TGTGCCACCGGGAAGGTGGCAGAGGGAAACATTCAGTACTTC. Protein product: CATGKVAEGNIQYF. The entire variable domain, with the rest obtained from reference TRBV2 and TRBJ2-4, is as follows: EPEVTQTPSHQVTQMGQEVILRCVPISNHLYFYWYRQILGQKVEFLVSFYNNEISEKSEIFDDQFSVERPDGSNFTLKIRSTKLEDSAMYFCATGKVAEGNIQYFGAGTRLSVL.

The CDR3 DNA reads TGTGCCAGCAGTGACCCTAAGGATACGCAGTATTTT. Its protein is CASSDPKDTQYF. The chain links TRBV6-1 to TRBJ2-3; D is uncertain. Germline V gives CDR1 MNHNS, CDR2 SASEGT. The CDR3 extends over 12 amino acids. Trimming took off 3 bases at V and 6 bases at J, with 7 bases between the two ends.

This clonotype was seen a handful of times. J is TRBJ2-1 and V is TRBV19; perhaps D is TRBD1 or TRBD2 (6 bases each). Germline CDR1 and CDR2: LNHDA and SQIVND (reference sequence). This CDR3 has 16 residues. Trimming cost V 4 bases and J 6 bases, with 19 bases left between them. The CDR3 is CASSTPEGVLRNEQFF. CDR3 DNA sequence: TGTGCCAGTAGTACCCCGGAGGGGGTGCTTCGCAATGAGCAGTTCTTC.

As DNA, the CDR3 is TGTGCCTGGAGCCTAACCGCAGAGCAGTATTTT. Translation: CAWSLTAEQYF. J is TRBJ2-3 and V is TRBV30; D remains unclear. Deletions cut 3 bases from V and 11 bases from J, with 12 bases between. The germline gives CDR1 GTSNPN, CDR2 SVGIG (reference sequence). This CDR3 is built from 11 residues.

This clonotype has at least ten counts. The CDR3 region has the DNA TGTGCCAGCAGCTTTACTCGAGGGAACGAGCAGTACTTC. This gives the protein CASSFTRGNEQYF. The chain couples TRBV11-3 to TRBJ2-7; tentative D call: TRBD2 (5 bases). Trimming left V 3 bases short and J 5 bases short, with 11 bases between. The germline V gene encodes CDR1 SGHNT and CDR2 YENEEA. The CDR3 extends over 13 amino acids.

The chain combines TRBV5-1 with TRBJ2-1; tentatively, D is TRBD2 (6 bases). The germline gives CDR1 SGHRS, CDR2 YFSETQ. V gave up 3 bases and J gave up 10 bases, with 14 bases separating them. CDR3 length equals 13 residues. The DNA for the CDR3 is TGCGCCAGCAGCTGGCCTACTAGCAGCGAGCAGTTCTTC. This encodes CASSWPTSSEQFF.

A word on this clonotype: Relative to the germline gene, one junction end is altered; a read error may explain this. J is TRBJ2-7 and V is TRBV5-1; 8 bases map to TRBD2. The V gene's germline CDR1 is SGHRS and CDR2 YFSETQ. The CDR3 is 17 amino acids. CDR3 residues: CASSLGPGAGGRYEQYF. In nucleotides, the CDR3 is TGTGCCAGCAGCTTGGGCCCCGGGGCGGGAGGCCGCTACGAGCAGTACTTC.

About this clonotype itself: This may be a read error: a much more frequent sequence differs by one nucleotide. The chain recombines TRBV6-2 or TRBV6-3 with TRBJ1-1, with D possibly being TRBD1 (5 bases). The germline V gene encodes CDR1 MNHEY and CDR2 SVGEGT. V dropped 1 base and J dropped 1 base, with 10 bases sitting between them. The CDR3 contains 15 residues. The DNA for the CDR3 is TGTGCCAGCAGTTACTTCGGGGGTAGGAACACTGAAGCTTTCTTT. Protein sequence: CASSYFGGRNTEAFF.

Turning to this clonotype: It may be a read error: a sequence one base away is much more abundant. This sequence joins TRBV6-1 and TRBJ2-7; TRBD2 agrees at 11 bases. Germline V gene lookup returns CDR1 MNHNS and CDR2 SASEGT. CDR3 length: 12 residues. CDR3 nucleotides: TGTGCCACCACTAGCGGGGGTCACGAGCAGTGCTTC. Encoded protein: CATTSGGHEQCF.

This clonotype was counted many times. The gene calls are TRBV7-8 and TRBJ2-1; no definite D call. CDR1 is SGHVS, CDR2 FQNEAQ, per germline. Trimming shortened V by 6 bases and J by 3 bases, and 9 bases separated the two germline ends. The CDR3 has 13 residues. As DNA, the CDR3 is TGTGCCAGCAGACCCACTAACTACAATGAGCAGTTCTTC. This codes for CASRPTNYNEQFF.

V gene TRBV12-3 or TRBV12-4 combines with J gene TRBJ2-5, with D possibly being TRBD1 (6 bases). V was trimmed by 3 bases and J by 3 bases, leaving 8 bases between them. The CDR3 extends over 13 amino acids. This CDR3 is CASSLWTEETQYF. As DNA, the CDR3 is TGTGCCAGCAGTTTGTGGACAGAAGAGACCCAGTACTTC.

At least ten counts were recorded for this clonotype. V usage is TRBV12-3 or TRBV12-4 and J usage is TRBJ2-7; D remains unclear. Trimming stripped 4 bases from V and 0 bases from J, with 19 bases between. This CDR3 has 17 amino acids. CDR3 sequence reads: CASSSAITRQNSYEQYF. The CDR3 nucleotides are TGTGCCAGCAGTTCAGCTATAACGAGGCAAAACTCCTACGAGCAGTACTTC.

The rearrangement uses TRBV12-3 or TRBV12-4 and TRBJ2-2; no clear D gene. Deletions cut 5 bases from V and 6 bases from J, with 7 bases between. The CDR3 spans 12 residues. For the CDR3, the DNA is TGTGCCAGCAGTGGTATTCCCGGGGAGCTGTTTTTT. Translation: CASSGIPGELFF.

The gene calls are TRBV29-1 and TRBJ2-7; weak D call: TRBD2 (6 bases). V was clipped by 0 bases and J by 5 bases, with 17 bases between them. The CDR3 sequence is 15 residues long. Germline CDR1 and CDR2: SQVTM and ANQGSEA. The CDR3 spells CSVEDRAGRGNEQYF. As DNA, the CDR3 is TGCAGCGTTGAAGATCGGGCAGGTCGCGGGAACGAGCAGTACTTC.

This clonotype has ten or more counts. The chain links TRBV5-6 to TRBJ2-7, with TRBD1 matching 10 bases. CDR3 length: 14 residues. J gave up 6 bases and V 3 bases, and 6 bases lay outside the gene matches. CDR1 and CDR2 from the germline V gene are SGHDT and YYEEEE. DNA of the CDR3: TGTGCCAGCAGCTGGGACAGGGGATCTCGCGAGCAGTACTTC. It codes for CASSWDRGSREQYF.

This clonotype was seen many times. The chain employs TRBV14 and TRBJ2-1; TRBD1 might be the D (7 bases). The germline gives CDR1 SGHDN, CDR2 FVKESK. Between the trimmed V and J ends, which lost 0 bases and 13 bases, there was a span of 22 bases. The CDR3 consists of 16 residues. The CDR3 reads CASSQDLGRGRSRQFF. CDR3 DNA sequence: TGTGCCAGCAGCCAAGATCTAGGCAGGGGGAGGTCGCGACAGTTCTTC.

V usage is TRBV29-1 and J usage is TRBJ2-2; D is uncertain. The CDR3 is 11 residues long. V lost 7 bases and J lost 5, with 8 bases in between. Germline lookup yields CDR1 SQVTM and CDR2 ANQGSEA. CDR3 loop: CSGRGTGELFF. CDR3 nucleotide sequence: TGCAGCGGACGAGGTACCGGGGAGCTGTTTTTT.

This clonotype was detected ten times or more. This chain connects TRBV27 to TRBJ1-5, with a possible D match to TRBD1 (6 bases). Germline CDR1 is MNHEY and CDR2 is SMNVEV (reference sequence). This CDR3 contains 16 residues. V was pared by 6 bases and J by 3 bases, with 18 bases between. CDR3 nucleotide sequence: TGTGCCAGCAGGGGGTGGGGGGCGCGGGACAATCAGCCCCAGCATTTT. Translated: CASRGWGARDNQPQHF.

This clonotype came up a few times. The V call is TRBV20-1, the J call TRBJ2-7; maybe TRBD1 (5 bases). CDR3 length: 12 amino acids. Trimming pared 3 bases from V and 5 bases from J, leaving 11 bases between. Germline CDR1 is DFQATT and CDR2 is SNEGSKA (reference sequence). The CDR3 protein is CSARGGANEQYF. The CDR3 bases are TGCAGTGCTAGGGGTGGGGCCAACGAGCAGTACTTC.

This clonotype turned up a few times. One end of the junction varies from germline; a read error may be responsible. This sequence joins TRBV12-3 or TRBV12-4 and TRBJ1-2, with TRBD1 identical over 8 bases. The CDR3 covers 14 residues. The CDR3 sequence: CASRSGQGAGGHTF. CDR3 nucleotide sequence: TGTGCCAGCAGGTCTGGCCAGGGGGCGGGTGGCCACACCTTC.

This clonotype was detected ten times or more. The chain uses TRBV6-6 and TRBJ1-2; 7 nucleotides match TRBD1. CDR3 length equals 16 residues. Germline V gene data show CDR1 as MNHNY and CDR2 as SVGAGI (reference sequence). The V gene end was trimmed by 0 bases and the J gene end by 4 bases; junction bases not matched to a gene: 8. CDR3 sequence (DNA): TGTGCCAGCAGTTACTCGTTCACAGGGGTGGGCTATGGCTACACCTTC. As protein: CASSYSFTGVGYGYTF.

In its sample, this clonotype was seen many times. This chain links TRBV2 with TRBJ1-5; tentative D call: TRBD1 (5 bases). V was pared by 6 bases and J by 6 bases, with 12 bases between. This CDR3 has 13 amino acids. Germline V gene sequence: CDR1 SNHLY, CDR2 FYNNEI. DNA for the CDR3: TGTGCCAGCAGGGGGGATTTAGGTCAGCCCCAGCATTTT. Its protein product is CASRGDLGQPQHF.

In this sample, this clonotype turned up many times. This chain links TRBV7-9 with TRBJ2-7, with a possible D match to TRBD1 (6 bases). Germline CDR1 reads SEHNR; CDR2 reads FQNEAQ (reference sequence). The CDR3 spans 14 residues. V lost 5 bases and J 5 bases, leaving 16 bases between the germline ends. CDR3 sequence: CASSRPTGFHEQYF. As DNA, the CDR3 is TGTGCCAGCAGCCGACCCACAGGGTTCCACGAGCAGTACTTC.

This clonotype was counted between two and nine times. The chain recombines TRBV12-3 or TRBV12-4 with TRBJ1-4; D not resolved. The CDR3 contains 13 residues. Trimming left V 7 bases short and J 7 bases short, with 13 bases between. The CDR3 DNA follows: TGTGCCAGCAAGAGGGTGGAGGTTGAAAAACTGTTTTTT. This translates into CASKRVEVEKLFF.